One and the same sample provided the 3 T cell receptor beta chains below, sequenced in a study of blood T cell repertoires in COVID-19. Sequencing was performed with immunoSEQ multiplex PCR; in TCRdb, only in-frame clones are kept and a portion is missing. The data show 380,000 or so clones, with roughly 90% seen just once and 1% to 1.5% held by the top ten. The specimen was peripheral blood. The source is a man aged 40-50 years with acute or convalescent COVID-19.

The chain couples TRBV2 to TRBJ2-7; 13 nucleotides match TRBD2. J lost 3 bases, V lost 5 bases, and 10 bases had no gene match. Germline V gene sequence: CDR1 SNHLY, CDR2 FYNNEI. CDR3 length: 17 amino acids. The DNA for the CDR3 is TGTGCCAGCAGTACCCCTAAGGGACTAGCGGGGATCTACGAGCAGTACTTC. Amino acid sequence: CASSTPKGLAGIYEQYF.

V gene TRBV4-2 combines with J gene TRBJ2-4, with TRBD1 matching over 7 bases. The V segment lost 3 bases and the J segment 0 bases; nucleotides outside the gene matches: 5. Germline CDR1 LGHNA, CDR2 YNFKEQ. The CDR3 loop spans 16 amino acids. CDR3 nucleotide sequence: TGTGCCAGCAGCCAGGAGGACAGGCAAGCCAAAAACATTCAGTACTTC. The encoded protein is CASSQEDRQAKNIQYF.

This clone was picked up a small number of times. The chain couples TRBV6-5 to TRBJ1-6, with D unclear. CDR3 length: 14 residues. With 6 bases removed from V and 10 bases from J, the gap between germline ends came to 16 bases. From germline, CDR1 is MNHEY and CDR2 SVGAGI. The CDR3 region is CASSPRRHTSPLHF. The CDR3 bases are TGTGCCAGCAGCCCCCGGCGGCATACATCACCCCTCCACTTT.